This T cell receptor (beta chain) was documented in a study of blood T cells in healthy people across ages. At least ten counts were recorded for this clonotype. Trimming took 0 bases from V and 10 from J, leaving 13 bases between them. The CDR3 is 14 amino acids. The germline V gene has CDR1 LGHDT and CDR2 YNNKEL (reference sequence). Using a J-beta primer mix together with a sample-barcoded 5' primer, a second PCR was run for about 6 to 12 cycles. One entry per CDR3 protein results from TCRdb running MiXCR on the 5' RACE reads. This sample yields roughly 680,000 distinct CDR3 sequences, of which more than 45% are seen a single time; less than 15% belongs to the top ten.

V is TRBV3-1 and J is TRBJ2-1; D call uncertain. The sequencing sample was made of blood. The source of this sequence is a woman of 80 years or more in good health. DNA of the CDR3: TGTGCCAGCAGCCAAGATCCAGGAACTCGAGAGCAGTTCTTC. It translates to CASSQDPGTREQFF.